Sequencing of this TCR beta chain was carried out in a study of OX40 agonist ivuxolimab in advanced cancers. Study summary: Ivuxolimab is a fully human IgG2 antibody that activates OX40 (CD134). Of mixed ages from about 20 to 80 and averaging about 56 years, the group was about 80% male.

The method was immunoSEQ multiplex PCR; TCRdb's version includes in-frame clones alone and lacks a portion of them. The sample has about 83,000 clones; 80% to 90% are singletons. This CDR3 spans 13 amino acids. The germline CDR1 and CDR2 sequences are SGHRS and YFSETQ. Trimming cost V 4 bases and J 2 bases, with 9 bases left between them. Systemic immunosuppression or a history of autoimmune disease excluded patients. Study findings and constraints: The study found that CD8+ T cells averaged more expanded clones than CD4+.

As regards this clone: Its target is not known.

This chain joins TRBV5-1 and TRBJ1-2, with a possible D match to TRBD1 (6 bases). This clonotype was sampled from an adult with an advanced solid tumor such as melanoma, head and neck, liver or kidney cancer. The starting material was CD4+ or CD8+ T cells sorted from blood, obtained in a trial of the OX40 agonist ivuxolimab. The CDR3 coding sequence is TGCGCCAGCAGCCGGGACAACAACTATGGCTACACCTTC. Protein: CASSRDNNYGYTF.